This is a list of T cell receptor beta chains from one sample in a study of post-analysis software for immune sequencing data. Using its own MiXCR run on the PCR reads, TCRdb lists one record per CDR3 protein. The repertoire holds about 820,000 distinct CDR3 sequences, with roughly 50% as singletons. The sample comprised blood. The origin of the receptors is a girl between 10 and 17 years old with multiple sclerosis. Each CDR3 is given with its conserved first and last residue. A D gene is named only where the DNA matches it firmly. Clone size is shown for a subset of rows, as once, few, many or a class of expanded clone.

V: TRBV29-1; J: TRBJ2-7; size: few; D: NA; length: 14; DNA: TGCAGCGTTGGGGCTTTGGGACACTCCTACGAGCAGTACTTC; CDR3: CSVGALGHSYEQYF
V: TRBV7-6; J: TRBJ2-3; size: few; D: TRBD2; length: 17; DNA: TGTGCCAGCAGCTCACGGACTAGCGGGAGTGTTTCAGATACGCAGTATTTT; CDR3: CASSSRTSGSVSDTQYF
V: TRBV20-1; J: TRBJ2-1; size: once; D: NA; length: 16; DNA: TGCAGTGCTACCATGACCGGGACGGTCCTCTACAATGAGCAGTTCTTC; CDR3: CSATMTGTVLYNEQFF
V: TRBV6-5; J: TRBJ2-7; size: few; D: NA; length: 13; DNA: TGTACCAGCAAAGACAGTCGATCCTACGAGCAGTACTTC; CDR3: CTSKDSRSYEQYF
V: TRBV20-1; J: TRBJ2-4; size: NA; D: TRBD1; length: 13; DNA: TGCAGTGCTACGGCAGGGGGTGTAAACATTCAGTACTTC; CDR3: CSATAGGVNIQYF
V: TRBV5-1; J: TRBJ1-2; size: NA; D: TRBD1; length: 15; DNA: TGCGCCAGCAGCACCGGACAGGGGGCCGGCTATGGCTACACCTTC; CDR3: CASSTGQGAGYGYTF
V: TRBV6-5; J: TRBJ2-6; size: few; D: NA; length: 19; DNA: TGTGCCAGCAGTTACCAACCGCCCACCCGGGGCTCTGGGGCCAACGTCCTGACTTTC; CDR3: CASSYQPPTRGSGANVLTF
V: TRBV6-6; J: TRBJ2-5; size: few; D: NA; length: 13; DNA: TGTGCCAGCAGTTACGGACAGAAGGAGACCCAGTACTTC; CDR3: CASSYGQKETQYF
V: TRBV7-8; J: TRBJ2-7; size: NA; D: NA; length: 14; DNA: TGTGCCAGTAGCTTAGAGGGGCTTGCATACGAGCAGTACTTC; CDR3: CASSLEGLAYEQYF
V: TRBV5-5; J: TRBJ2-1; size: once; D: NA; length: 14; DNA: TGTGCCAGCAGCCCGGCGGCCTCAGGGAATGAGCAGTTCTTC; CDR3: CASSPAASGNEQFF
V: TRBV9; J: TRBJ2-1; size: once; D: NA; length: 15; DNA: TGTGCCAGCAGCGTGTCAACTCAACACTACAATGAGCAGTTCTTC; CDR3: CASSVSTQHYNEQFF
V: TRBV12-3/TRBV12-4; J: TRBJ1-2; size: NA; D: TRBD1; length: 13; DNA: TGTGCCAGCAGTCCGGACAGGGCTCTTGGCTACACCTTC; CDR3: CASSPDRALGYTF
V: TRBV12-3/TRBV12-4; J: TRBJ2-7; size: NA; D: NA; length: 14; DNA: TGTGCCGGCACCCAGTCAGAGGGGTTCCACGAGCAGTACTTC; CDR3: CAGTQSEGFHEQYF
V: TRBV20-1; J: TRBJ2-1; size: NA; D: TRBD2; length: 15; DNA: TGCAGTGCAGGGGGACTAGCGGGAGCCGACAATGAGCAGTTCTTC; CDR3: CSAGGLAGADNEQFF
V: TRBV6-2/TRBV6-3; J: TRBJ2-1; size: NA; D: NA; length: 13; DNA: TGTGCCAGCTCCCGGACGAACCACAATGAGCAGTTCTTC; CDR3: CASSRTNHNEQFF
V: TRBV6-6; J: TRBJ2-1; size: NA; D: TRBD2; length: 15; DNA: TGTGCCAGCAGTCACCTGGGCGGGGGGTACAATGAGCAGTTCTTC; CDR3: CASSHLGGGYNEQFF
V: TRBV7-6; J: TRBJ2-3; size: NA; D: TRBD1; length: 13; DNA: TGTGCCAGCAGCGGTGACAGGGCAGATACGCAGTATTTT; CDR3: CASSGDRADTQYF
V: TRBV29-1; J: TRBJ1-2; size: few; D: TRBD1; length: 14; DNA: TGCAGCGTACTCCGGGACAGGGGCATCTATGGCTACACCTTC; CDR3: CSVLRDRGIYGYTF
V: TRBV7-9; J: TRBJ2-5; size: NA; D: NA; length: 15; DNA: TGTTCCAGCAGCTCCCCAGGGAAGTACCACAATGAGCAGTACTTC; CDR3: CSSSSPGKYHNEQYF
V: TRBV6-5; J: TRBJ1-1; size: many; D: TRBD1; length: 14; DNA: TGTGCCAGCAGTCATGCAGGGGGTGTCACTGAAGCTTTCTTT; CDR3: CASSHAGGVTEAFF
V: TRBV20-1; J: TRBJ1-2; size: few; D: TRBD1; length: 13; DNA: TGCAGTGCTAGAAGACAGGGGGCGCACGGCTACACCTTC; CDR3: CSARRQGAHGYTF
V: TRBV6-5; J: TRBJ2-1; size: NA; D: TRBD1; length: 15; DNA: TGTGCCAGCAGTAGGCCGGGACAGGGTAACCATGAGCAGTTCTTC; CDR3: CASSRPGQGNHEQFF